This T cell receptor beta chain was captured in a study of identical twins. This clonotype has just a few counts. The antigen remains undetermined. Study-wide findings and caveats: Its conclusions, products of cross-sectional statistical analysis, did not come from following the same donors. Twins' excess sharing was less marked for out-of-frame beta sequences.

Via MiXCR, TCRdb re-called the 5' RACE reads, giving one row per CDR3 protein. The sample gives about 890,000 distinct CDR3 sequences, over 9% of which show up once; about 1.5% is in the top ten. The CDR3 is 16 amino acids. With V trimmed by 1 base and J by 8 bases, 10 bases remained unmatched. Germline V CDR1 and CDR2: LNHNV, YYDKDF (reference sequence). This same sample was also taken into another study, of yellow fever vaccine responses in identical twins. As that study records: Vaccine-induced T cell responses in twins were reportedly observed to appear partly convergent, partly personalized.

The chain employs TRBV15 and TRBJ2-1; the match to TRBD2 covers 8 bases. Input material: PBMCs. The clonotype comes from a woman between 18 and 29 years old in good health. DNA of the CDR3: TGTGCCACCAGCAGAGTGGGGGTGAGCGGGGGTTATGAGCAGTTCTTC. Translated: CATSRVGVSGGYEQFF. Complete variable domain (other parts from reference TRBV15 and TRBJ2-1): DAMVIQNPRYQVTQFGKPVTLSCSQTLNHNVMYWYQQKSSQAPKLLFHYYDKDFNNEADTPDNFQSRRPNTSFCFLDIRSPGLGDTAMYLCATSRVGVSGGYEQFFGPGTRLTVL.